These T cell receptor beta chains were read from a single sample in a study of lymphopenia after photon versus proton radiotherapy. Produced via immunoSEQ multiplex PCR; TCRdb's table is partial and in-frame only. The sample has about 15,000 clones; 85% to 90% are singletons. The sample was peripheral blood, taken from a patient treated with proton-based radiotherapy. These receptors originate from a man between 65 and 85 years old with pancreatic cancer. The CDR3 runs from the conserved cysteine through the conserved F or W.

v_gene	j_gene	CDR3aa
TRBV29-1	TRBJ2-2	CSAAGWTGELFF
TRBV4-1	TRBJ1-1	CASSQDDRAPSKGAFF
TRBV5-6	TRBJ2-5	CASSLVLQVQETQYF
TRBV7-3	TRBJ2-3	CASSSLAGGPDTQYF
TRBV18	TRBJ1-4	CASSPGGNEKLFF
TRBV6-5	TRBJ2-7	CASSYRGRRYEQYF
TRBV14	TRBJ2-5	CASSSPRTSGSLETQYF
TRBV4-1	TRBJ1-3	CASSQDSSRTAFSSGNTIYF
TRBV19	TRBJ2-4	CASSKPALAKNIQYF
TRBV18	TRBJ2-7	CASSPSPSGASYEQYF
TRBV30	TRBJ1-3	CASRAYEGNTIYF
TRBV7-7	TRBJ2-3	CASSPGSLASTDTQYF
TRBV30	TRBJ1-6	CAWSVVRGVRNSPLHF
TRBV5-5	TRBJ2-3	CASSLDRGVTDTQYF
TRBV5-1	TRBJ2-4	CASSFTPSVKNIQYF
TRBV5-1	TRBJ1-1	CASSLSRENTEAFF
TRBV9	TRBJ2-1	CASSVWPTDYNEQFF
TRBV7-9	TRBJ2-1	CASRQGTTRGNEQFF
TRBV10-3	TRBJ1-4	CAISESAGGGEKLFF
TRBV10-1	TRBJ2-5	CASSEGPFAETQYF
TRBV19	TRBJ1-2	CASYEGIYGYTF
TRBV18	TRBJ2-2	CASSTRTSGKATGELFF
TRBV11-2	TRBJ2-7	CASSLARGSYEQYF
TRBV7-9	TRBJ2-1	CASSLLTGSYNEQFF
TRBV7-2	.	CASSFWGSRSYEQYF
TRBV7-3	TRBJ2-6	CASSFNPGGANVLTF
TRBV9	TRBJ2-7	CASSVLDREFGEQYF
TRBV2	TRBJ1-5	CASRVTGSNQPQHF
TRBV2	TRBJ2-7	CASSGDSYEQYF
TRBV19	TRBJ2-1	CASSKLRQGYNEQFF
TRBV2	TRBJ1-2	CASSPDPRANYGYTF
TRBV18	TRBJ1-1	CASSKTQGEGTEAFF
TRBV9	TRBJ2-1	CASSAEGGAYNEQFF
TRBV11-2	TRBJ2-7	CASSLGGQGIPYEQYF
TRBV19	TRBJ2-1	CASSMRDRVNEQFF
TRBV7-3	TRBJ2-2	CASRQGTNTGELFF
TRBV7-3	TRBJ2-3	CASSSRVGGTDTQYF
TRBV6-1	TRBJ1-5	CASRGLTGKNQPQHF
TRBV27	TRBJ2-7	CASSSRTALYEQYF
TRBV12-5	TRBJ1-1	CASGLAGRNTEAFF
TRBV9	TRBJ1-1	CASSPRDRGKFTEAFF
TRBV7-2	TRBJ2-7	CASSLPTGVLEQYF
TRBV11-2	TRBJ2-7	CASSQTTVTYEQYF
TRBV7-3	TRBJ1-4	CASSPTGGANEKLFF
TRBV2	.	CASSFLTGTDIYEQYF
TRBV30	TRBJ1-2	CAWSGRDRYGYTF
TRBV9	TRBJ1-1	CASSGAASRGTEAFF
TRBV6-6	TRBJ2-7	CASSYSHPPSEQYF